This entry lists 20 T cell receptor beta chains sequenced from one sample in a study of T-cell memory formation after mild COVID-19. TCRdb used MiXCR to reprocess the 5' RACE reads, holding one entry per CDR3 protein. Of about 560,000 distinct CDR3 sequences listed, roughly 20% are singletons. The specimen sequenced was PBMCs or a T cell subset sorted from them (not recorded which). Receptors originate from an adult woman who had mild COVID-19 (a few samples of this study predate the infection). Cell type and time point are not known.

A few counts support this clonotype. This rearrangement joins TRBV10-3 to TRBJ2-1; the match to TRBD2 covers 7 bases. Germline loops: CDR1 ENHRY, CDR2 SYGVKD. V lost 3 bases to trimming and J lost 12 bases; unmatched junction nucleotides: 14. The CDR3 loop spans 15 amino acids. CDR3 in DNA: TGTGCCATCAGTGACTTTGCGGGAGCCCCGGGAGGGCAGTTCTTC. Translation gives CAISDFAGAPGGQFF.

The chain combines TRBV5-1 with TRBJ2-1, with TRBD2 matching over 9 bases. The ends lost 0 bases at V and 8 bases at J; junction bases unmatched: 9. The CDR3 runs 16 residues. Germline CDR1 and CDR2: SGHRS and YFSETQ. The CDR3 DNA reads TGCGCCAGCAGCTTGGCCCCGGGACTAGCTTCACATGAGCAGTTCTTC. It translates to CASSLAPGLASHEQFF.

This clonotype showed up just a few times. This chain connects TRBV20-1 to TRBJ2-7, with 12 nucleotides matching TRBD2. V was pared by 6 bases and J by 3 bases, with 12 bases of the junction left unmatched. Per the germline V gene, CDR1 is DFQATT and CDR2 is SNEGSKA (reference sequence). The CDR3 is 16 amino acids. CDR3 in DNA: TGCAGTGCCCCTCTAGCGGGAGGGCCCCCCCACTACGAGCAGTACTTC. Its protein product is CSAPLAGGPPHYEQYF.

The chain carries TRBV6-6 and TRBJ2-5; D possibly matches TRBD1 or TRBD2 (5 bases each). V lost 6 bases to trimming and J lost 2 bases, with 10 bases between them. The CDR3 runs to 13 residues. Germline CDR1 and CDR2: MNHNY and SVGAGI (reference sequence). The CDR3, as DNA: TGTGCCAGCAGCGGGGCAGATCAAGAGACCCAGTACTTC. Amino acid sequence: CASSGADQETQYF.

The chain joins TRBV5-5 to TRBJ2-2; TRBD1 matches at 10 bases. Germline values: CDR1 SGHKS, CDR2 YYEKEE (reference sequence). J was trimmed by 6 bases and V by 4 bases; bases with no gene match: 6. The length of the CDR3 is 15 residues. The CDR3 loop is CASSRGQGRAGELFF. The DNA for the CDR3 is TGTGCCAGCAGCCGGGGACAGGGGAGAGCCGGGGAGCTGTTTTTT.

V is TRBV30 and J is TRBJ2-1, with 12 bases matching TRBD2. Germline CDR1 is GTSNPN and CDR2 is SVGIG (reference sequence). The V segment lost 2 bases and the J segment 9 bases; nucleotides outside the gene matches: 8. This CDR3 contains 15 residues. CDR3 DNA sequence: TGTGCCTGGAGTATGCCACTAGCGGGGGGCCCTGAGCAGTTCTTC. Translation gives CAWSMPLAGGPEQFF.

The chain carries TRBV5-8 and TRBJ2-5, with unresolved D. Germline lookup yields CDR1 SGHTS and CDR2 YDEGEE. The V gene lost 4 bases and the J gene lost 1 base, with 11 bases spanning the gap. This CDR3 has 14 residues. The CDR3 DNA reads TGTGCCAGCAGCGGAGCCTCAGTCCAAGAGACCCAGTACTTC. Protein sequence: CASSGASVQETQYF.

This clonotype was seen a few times. The rearrangement uses TRBV7-9 and TRBJ2-1; TRBD2 matches at 10 bases. The CDR3 is 15 amino acids. CDR1 and CDR2 from the germline V gene are SEHNR and FQNEAQ (reference sequence). With V trimmed by 3 bases and J by 7 bases, 6 bases remained unmatched. Written as DNA, the CDR3 is TGTGCCAGCAGCTTGTCTAGCGGGAGCTGGAATGAGCAGTTCTTC. Translated: CASSLSSGSWNEQFF.

This clonotype has only a few counts. This chain links TRBV6-2 or TRBV6-3 with TRBJ2-7; perhaps TRBD1 as D (5 bases). CDR3 length: 14 amino acids. Trimming left V 2 bases short and J 5 bases short, with 13 bases between. Germline V gene sequence: CDR1 MNHEY, CDR2 SVGEGT. The CDR3 DNA reads TGTGCCAGCAGTTACCGGGTCCAAGGGGACGAGCAGTACTTC. Its protein product is CASSYRVQGDEQYF.

The rearrangement uses TRBV7-3 and TRBJ2-1, with D tentatively TRBD1 or TRBD2 (5 bases each). The CDR3 sequence is 14 residues long. Germline CDR1 SGHTA, CDR2 FQGTGA. Trimming cost V 6 bases and J 5 bases, with 14 bases left between them. The CDR3 sequence: CASSRGTGNNEQFF. CDR3 coding DNA: TGTGCCAGCAGTCGAGGGACGGGGAACAATGAGCAGTTCTTC.

The chain joins TRBV9 to TRBJ1-1; TRBD1 matches 7 bases. The germline gives CDR1 SGDLS, CDR2 YYNGEE. This CDR3 contains 14 residues. V dropped 3 bases and J dropped 7; count of bases not matched to a gene: 9. The CDR3: CASSAFGGTDEAFF. The CDR3 nucleotides read TGTGCCAGCAGCGCCTTCGGAGGGACAGATGAAGCTTTCTTT.

This clonotype came up a few times. The chain recombines TRBV6-5 with TRBJ1-2; no firm D call. Trimming took off 8 bases at V and 8 bases at J, with 18 bases between the two ends. The CDR3 sequence is 13 residues long. CDR1 and CDR2 (germline): MNHEY, SVGAGI. In DNA form, the CDR3 reads TGTGCCAGCGGATGGACGGGCTCGGCCGGCTACACCTTC. This codes for CASGWTGSAGYTF.

This clonotype was seen at least ten times. The chain couples TRBV19 to TRBJ2-1, with TRBD2 matching over 8 bases. Germline values: CDR1 LNHDA, CDR2 SQIVND (reference sequence). V lost 5 bases to trimming and J lost 5 bases; unmatched junction nucleotides: 11. CDR3 length equals 16 residues. DNA of the CDR3: TGTGCCAGTAGTCCCTGGTACAGCGGGGGCCACAATGAGCAGTTCTTC. Translated, it gives CASSPWYSGGHNEQFF.

The rearrangement uses TRBV12-3 or TRBV12-4 and TRBJ2-2, with 7 bases fitting TRBD2. V was pared by 6 bases and J by 1 base, with 5 bases of the junction left unmatched. This CDR3 contains 15 residues. CDR3 residues: CASSHPGGNTGELFF. CDR3 in DNA: TGTGCCAGCAGCCACCCGGGGGGGAACACCGGGGAGCTGTTTTTT.

V usage is TRBV11-2 and J usage is TRBJ2-7; no clear D. Per germline, CDR1 SGHAT and CDR2 FQNNGV. CDR3 length equals 13 residues. Trimming pared 3 bases from V and 3 bases from J, leaving 9 bases between. In DNA form, the CDR3 reads TGTGCCAGCAGCTTGGCGACGCACTACGAGCAGTACTTC. It codes for CASSLATHYEQYF.

The J gene is TRBJ1-5, the V gene TRBV3-1; unclear D gene. Germline V gene sequence: CDR1 LGHDT, CDR2 YNNKEL (reference sequence). V was cut by 1 base and J by 0 bases, with 7 bases left in between. The CDR3 sequence is 15 residues long. Here the CDR3 reads CASSQGRYSNQPQHF. Written as DNA, the CDR3 is TGTGCCAGCAGCCAAGGACGGTATAGCAATCAGCCCCAGCATTTT.

The chain has TRBV7-9 and TRBJ2-3; 8 bases are shared with TRBD1. The CDR3 is 17 amino acids. J was trimmed by 4 bases and V by 2 bases; bases with no gene match: 11. Germline V lookup: CDR1 SEHNR, CDR2 FQNEAQ (reference sequence). CDR3 loop: CASSLPRTGKSSDTQYF. DNA of the CDR3: TGTGCCAGCAGCTTACCAAGGACAGGGAAATCATCAGATACGCAGTATTTT.

This rearrangement joins TRBV7-3 to TRBJ2-2; TRBD2 matches at 9 bases. Unmatched junction bases numbered 5, after V lost 1 base and J lost 5 bases. Germline loops: CDR1 SGHTA, CDR2 FQGTGA. The CDR3 is 16 amino acids. The chain's CDR3 is CASSLKVAGATGELFF. CDR3 nucleotide sequence: TGTGCCAGCAGCTTAAAGGTAGCGGGAGCTACCGGGGAGCTGTTTTTT.

V is TRBV7-9 and J is TRBJ2-5; D not resolved. The CDR3 extends over 13 amino acids. Trimming removed 5 bases at V and 5 bases at J, with 12 bases between. Germline CDR1 is SEHNR and CDR2 is FQNEAQ (reference sequence). The DNA for the CDR3 is TGTGCCAGCAGCGTCCCCCCTGCGGAGACCCAGTACTTC. Residues: CASSVPPAETQYF.

This clonotype was seen only a few times. This chain links TRBV9 with TRBJ1-2; no reliable D call. The CDR3 loop spans 17 amino acids. Germline CDR1 reads SGDLS; CDR2 reads YYNGEE. Trimming left V 4 bases short and J 8 bases short, with 27 bases between. CDR3 protein: CASSPRGVDPLPGGYTF. In nucleotides, the CDR3 is TGTGCCAGCAGCCCCCGTGGTGTGGACCCCTTACCGGGAGGCTACACCTTC.